The clone carrying this TCR beta chain was counted many times. Extraction yielded at least 5 micrograms of total RNA per sample. A J-beta primer mix and a sample-barcoded 5' primer were used in a second PCR of about 7 to 12 cycles. TCRdb reprocessed the 5' RACE reads via MiXCR and lists one record per CDR3 protein. The data contain 590,000 or so distinct CDR3 sequences, about 30% of them singletons. The sample comes from a study of blood T cells in healthy people across ages. V shed 3 bases and J shed 0 bases, with 8 bases lying between them. CDR3 length: 14 residues. The germline gives CDR1 SGHNT, CDR2 YENEEA.

The J gene is TRBJ2-5, the V gene TRBV11-3; no reliable D call. The receptor comes from a woman aged 80 or older in good health. The sample taken for sequencing was blood. CDR3 amino acids: CASSLGQDQETQYF. CDR3 coding DNA: TGTGCCAGCAGCTTGGGTCAGGACCAAGAGACCCAGTACTTC.